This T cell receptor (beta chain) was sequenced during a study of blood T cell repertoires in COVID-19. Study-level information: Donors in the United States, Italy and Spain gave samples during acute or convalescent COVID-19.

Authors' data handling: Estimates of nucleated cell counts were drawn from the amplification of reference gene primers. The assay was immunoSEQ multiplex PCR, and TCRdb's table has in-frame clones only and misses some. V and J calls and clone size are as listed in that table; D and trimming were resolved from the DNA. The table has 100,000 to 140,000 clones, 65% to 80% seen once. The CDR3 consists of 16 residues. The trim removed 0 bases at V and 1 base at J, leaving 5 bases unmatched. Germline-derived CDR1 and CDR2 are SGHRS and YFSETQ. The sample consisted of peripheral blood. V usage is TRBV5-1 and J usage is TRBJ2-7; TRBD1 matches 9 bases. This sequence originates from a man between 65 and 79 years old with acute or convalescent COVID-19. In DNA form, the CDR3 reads TGCGCCAGCAGCTTGGCCCCCGGGACAGGGTCCTACGAGCAGTACTTC. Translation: CASSLAPGTGSYEQYF.